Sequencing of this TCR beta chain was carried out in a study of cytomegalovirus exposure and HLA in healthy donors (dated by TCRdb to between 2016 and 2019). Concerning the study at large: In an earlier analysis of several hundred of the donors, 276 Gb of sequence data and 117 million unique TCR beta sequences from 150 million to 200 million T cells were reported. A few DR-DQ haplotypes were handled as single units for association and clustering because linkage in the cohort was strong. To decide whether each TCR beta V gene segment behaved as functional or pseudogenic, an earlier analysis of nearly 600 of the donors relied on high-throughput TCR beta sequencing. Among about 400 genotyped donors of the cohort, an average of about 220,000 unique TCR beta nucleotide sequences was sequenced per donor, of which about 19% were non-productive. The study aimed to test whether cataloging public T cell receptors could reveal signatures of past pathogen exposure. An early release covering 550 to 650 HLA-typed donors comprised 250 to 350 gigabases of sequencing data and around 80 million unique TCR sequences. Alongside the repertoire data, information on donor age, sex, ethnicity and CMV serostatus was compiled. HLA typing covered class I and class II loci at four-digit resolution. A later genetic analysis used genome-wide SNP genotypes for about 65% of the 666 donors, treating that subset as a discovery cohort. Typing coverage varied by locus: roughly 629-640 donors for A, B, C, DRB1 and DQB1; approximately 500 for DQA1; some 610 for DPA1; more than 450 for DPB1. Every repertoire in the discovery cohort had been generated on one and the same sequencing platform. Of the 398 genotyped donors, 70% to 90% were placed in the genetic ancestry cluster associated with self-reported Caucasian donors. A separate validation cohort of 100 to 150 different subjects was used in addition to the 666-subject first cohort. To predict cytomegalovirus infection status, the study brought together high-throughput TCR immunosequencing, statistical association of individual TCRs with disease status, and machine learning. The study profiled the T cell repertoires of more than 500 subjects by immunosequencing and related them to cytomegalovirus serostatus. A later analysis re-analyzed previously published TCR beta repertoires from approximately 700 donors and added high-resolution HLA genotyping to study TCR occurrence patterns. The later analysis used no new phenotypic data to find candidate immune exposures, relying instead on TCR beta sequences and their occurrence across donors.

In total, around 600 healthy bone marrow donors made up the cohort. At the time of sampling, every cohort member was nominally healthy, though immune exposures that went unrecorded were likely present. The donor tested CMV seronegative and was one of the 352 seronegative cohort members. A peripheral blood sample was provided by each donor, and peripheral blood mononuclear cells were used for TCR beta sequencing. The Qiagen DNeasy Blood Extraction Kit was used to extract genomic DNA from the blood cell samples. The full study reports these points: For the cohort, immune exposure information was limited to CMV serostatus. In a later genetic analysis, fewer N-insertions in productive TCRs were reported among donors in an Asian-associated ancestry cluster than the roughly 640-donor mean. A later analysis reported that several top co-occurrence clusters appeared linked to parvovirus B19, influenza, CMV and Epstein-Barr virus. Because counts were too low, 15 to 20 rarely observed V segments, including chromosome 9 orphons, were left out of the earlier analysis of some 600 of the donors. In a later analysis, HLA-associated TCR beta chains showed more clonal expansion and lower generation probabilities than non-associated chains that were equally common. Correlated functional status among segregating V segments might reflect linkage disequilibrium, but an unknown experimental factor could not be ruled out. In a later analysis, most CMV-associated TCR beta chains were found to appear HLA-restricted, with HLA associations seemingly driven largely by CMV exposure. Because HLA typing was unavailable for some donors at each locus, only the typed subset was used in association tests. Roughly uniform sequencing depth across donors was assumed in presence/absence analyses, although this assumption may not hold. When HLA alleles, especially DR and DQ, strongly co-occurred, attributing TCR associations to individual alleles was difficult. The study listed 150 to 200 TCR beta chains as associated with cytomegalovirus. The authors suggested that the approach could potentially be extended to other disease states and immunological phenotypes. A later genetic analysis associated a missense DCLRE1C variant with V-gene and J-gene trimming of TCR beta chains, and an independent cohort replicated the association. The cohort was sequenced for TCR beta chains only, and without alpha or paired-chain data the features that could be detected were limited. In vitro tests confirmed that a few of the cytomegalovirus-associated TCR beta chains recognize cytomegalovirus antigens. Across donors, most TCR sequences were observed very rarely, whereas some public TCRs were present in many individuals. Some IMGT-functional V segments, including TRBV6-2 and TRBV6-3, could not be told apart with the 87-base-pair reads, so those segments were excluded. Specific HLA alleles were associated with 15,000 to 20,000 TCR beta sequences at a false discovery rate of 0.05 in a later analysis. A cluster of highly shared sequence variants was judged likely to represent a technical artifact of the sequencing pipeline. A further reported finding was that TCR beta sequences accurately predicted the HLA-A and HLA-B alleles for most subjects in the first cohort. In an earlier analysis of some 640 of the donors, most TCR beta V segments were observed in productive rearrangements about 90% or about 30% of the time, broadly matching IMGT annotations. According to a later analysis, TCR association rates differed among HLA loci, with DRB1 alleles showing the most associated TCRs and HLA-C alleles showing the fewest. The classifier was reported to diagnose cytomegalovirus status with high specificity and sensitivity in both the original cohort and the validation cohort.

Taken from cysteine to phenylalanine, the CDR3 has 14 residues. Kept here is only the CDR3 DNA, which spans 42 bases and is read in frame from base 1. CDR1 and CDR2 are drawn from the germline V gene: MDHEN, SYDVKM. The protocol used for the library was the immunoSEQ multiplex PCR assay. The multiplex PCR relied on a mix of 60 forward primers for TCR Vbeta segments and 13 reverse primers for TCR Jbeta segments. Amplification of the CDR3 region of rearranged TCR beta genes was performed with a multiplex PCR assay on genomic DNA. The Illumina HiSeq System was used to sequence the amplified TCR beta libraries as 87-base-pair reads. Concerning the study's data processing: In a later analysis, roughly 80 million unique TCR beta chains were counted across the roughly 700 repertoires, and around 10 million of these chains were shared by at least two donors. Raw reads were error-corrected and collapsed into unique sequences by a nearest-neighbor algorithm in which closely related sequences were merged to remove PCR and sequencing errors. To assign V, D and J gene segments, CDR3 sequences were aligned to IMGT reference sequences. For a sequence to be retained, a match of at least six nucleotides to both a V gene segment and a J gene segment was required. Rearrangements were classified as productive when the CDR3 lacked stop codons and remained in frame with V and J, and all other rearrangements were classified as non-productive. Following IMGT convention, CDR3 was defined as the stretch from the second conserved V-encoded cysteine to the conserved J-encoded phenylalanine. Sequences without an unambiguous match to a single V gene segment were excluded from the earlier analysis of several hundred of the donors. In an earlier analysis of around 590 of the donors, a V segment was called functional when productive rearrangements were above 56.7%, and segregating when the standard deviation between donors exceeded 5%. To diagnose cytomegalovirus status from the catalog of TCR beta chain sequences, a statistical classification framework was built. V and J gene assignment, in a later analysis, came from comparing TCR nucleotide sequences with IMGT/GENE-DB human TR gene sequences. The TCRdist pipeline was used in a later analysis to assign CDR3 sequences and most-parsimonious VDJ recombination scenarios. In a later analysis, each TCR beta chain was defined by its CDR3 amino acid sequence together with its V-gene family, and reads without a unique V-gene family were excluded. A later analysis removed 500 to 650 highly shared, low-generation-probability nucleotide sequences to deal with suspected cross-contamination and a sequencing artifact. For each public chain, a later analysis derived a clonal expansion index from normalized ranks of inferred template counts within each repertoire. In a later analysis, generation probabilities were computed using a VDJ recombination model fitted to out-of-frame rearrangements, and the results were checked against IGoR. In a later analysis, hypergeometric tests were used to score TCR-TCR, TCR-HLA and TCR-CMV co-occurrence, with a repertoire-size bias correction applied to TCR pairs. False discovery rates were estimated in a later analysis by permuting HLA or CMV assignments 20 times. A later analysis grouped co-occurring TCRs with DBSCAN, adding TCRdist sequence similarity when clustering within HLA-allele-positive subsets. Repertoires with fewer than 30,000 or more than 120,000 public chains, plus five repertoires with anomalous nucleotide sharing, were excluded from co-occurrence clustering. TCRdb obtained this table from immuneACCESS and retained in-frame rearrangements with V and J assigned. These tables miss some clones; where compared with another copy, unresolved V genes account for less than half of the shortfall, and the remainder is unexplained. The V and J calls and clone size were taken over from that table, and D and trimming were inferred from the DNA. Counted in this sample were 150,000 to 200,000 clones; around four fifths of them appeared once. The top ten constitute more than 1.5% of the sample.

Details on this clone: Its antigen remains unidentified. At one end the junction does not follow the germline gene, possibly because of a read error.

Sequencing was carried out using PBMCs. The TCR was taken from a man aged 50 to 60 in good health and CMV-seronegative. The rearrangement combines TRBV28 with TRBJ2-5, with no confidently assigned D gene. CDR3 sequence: CASSSTPLQEAQYF. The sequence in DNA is TGTGCCAGCAGTTCCACCCCCCTTCAAGAGGCCCAGTACTTC.